This TCR beta chain was obtained from a study of T cells in Graves' hyperthyroidism and ophthalmopathy. Notes on the study in general: With a median lead of 6.5 months before onset, the model predicted ophthalmopathy.

Amplification yielded TCR beta CDR3 regions, with RNA transcripts as the source. Researchers ran a first-round RT-PCR on the TCR CDR3 using the HTBI primer set. MiXCR was run by TCRdb on the multiplex PCR reads, yielding one entry per CDR3 protein. The sample shows under 350,000 distinct CDR3 sequences, 20% to 25% of them seen only once. This clonotype was observed at least ten times. Its target is unknown. Germline assignment: CDR1 MNHNS and CDR2 SASEGT. The CDR3 has 14 amino acids. Trimming at V came to 6 bases and at J to 6 bases, leaving 8 bases not matched to a gene. This chain connects TRBV6-1 to TRBJ2-3; 8 bases are shared with TRBD1. The specimen was blood. The clonotype was recovered from a woman aged 50 to 65 with Graves' hyperthyroidism. The CDR3 spells CASSLGQGPDTQYF. CDR3 sequence (DNA): TGTGCCAGCAGCCTCGGACAGGGCCCGGATACGCAGTATTTT.